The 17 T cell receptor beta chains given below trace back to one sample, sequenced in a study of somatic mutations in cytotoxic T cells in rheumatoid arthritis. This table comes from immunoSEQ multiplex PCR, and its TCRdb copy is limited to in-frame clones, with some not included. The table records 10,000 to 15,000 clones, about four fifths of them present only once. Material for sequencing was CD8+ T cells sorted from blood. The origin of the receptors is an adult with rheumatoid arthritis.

The DNA for the CDR3 is TGTGCCAGCAGCCCAAGAGGGGGGGGATTGGCTGAAGCTTTCTTT. Protein: CASSPRGGGLAEAFF. This chain joins TRBV5-4 and TRBJ1-1; D may be TRBD1 (6 bases). Looked up from germline, CDR1 is SGHNT and CDR2 is YYREEE (reference sequence). The CDR3 has 15 amino acids. Trimming removed 4 bases at V and 6 bases at J, with 19 bases between.

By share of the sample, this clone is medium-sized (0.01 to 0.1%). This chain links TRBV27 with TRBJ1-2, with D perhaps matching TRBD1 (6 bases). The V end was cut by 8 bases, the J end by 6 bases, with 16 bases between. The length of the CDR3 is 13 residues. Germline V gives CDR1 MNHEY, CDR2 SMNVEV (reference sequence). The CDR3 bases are TGTGCCAGCCGGACGACAGGCGGGGATGGCTACACCTTC. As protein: CASRTTGGDGYTF.

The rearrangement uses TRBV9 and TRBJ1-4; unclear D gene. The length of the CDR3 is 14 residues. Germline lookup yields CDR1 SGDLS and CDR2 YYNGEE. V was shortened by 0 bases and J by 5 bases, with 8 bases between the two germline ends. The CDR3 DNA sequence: TGTGCCAGCAGCGTAGGCAATTCGAATGAAAAACTGTTTTTT. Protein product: CASSVGNSNEKLFF.

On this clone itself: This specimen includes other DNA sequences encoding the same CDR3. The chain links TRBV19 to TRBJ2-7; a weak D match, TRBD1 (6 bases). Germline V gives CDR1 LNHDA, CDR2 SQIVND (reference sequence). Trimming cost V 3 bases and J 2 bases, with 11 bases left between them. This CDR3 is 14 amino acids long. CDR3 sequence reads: CASSIGTGPYEQYF. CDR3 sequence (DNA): TGTGCCAGTAGTATCGGAACAGGGCCCTACGAGCAGTACTTC.

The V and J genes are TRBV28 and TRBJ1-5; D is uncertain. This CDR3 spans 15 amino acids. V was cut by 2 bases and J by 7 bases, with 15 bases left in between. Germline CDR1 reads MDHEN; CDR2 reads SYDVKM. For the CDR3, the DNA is TGTGCCAGCAGTTTAGACCGCCAAGGCGGACAGCCCCAGCATTTT. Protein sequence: CASSLDRQGGQPQHF.

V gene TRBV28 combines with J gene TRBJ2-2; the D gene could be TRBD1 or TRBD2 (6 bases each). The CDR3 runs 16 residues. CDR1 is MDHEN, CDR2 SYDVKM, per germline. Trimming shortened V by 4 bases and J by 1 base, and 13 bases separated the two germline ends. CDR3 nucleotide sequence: TGTGCCAGCAGTTGGGCGGAGGGGGTGAACACCGGGGAGCTGTTTTTT. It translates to CASSWAEGVNTGELFF.

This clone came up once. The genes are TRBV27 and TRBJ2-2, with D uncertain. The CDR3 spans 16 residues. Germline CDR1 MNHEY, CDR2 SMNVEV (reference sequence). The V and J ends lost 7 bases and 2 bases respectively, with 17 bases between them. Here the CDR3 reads CASTSTTPYNTGELFF. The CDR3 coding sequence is TGTGCCAGCACTTCAACTACCCCCTATAACACCGGGGAGCTGTTTTTT.

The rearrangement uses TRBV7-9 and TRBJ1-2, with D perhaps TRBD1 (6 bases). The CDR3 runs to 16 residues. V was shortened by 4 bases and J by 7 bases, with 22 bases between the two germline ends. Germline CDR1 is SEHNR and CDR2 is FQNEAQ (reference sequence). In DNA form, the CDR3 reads TGTGCCAGCAGCTCAGTCGGACGGGGGGCGCGAAGTGGCTACACCTTC. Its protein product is CASSSVGRGARSGYTF.

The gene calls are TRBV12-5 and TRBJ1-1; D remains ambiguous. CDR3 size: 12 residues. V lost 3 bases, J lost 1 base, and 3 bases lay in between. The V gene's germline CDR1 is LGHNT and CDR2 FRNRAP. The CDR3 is CASGLPNTEAFF. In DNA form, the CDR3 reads TGTGCTAGTGGTTTACCGAACACTGAAGCTTTCTTT.

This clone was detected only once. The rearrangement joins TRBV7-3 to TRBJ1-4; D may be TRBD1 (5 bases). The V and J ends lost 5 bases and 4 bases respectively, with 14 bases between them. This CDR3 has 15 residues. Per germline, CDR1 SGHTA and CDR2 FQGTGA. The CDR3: CASSAGVGGNEKLFF. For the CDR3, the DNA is TGTGCCAGCAGCGCCGGGGTCGGGGGTAATGAAAAACTGTTTTTT.

The CDR3 spells CASSEFWGVYGYTF. In DNA, the CDR3 is TGTGCCAGCAGTGAATTCTGGGGAGTCTATGGCTACACCTTC. This chain joins TRBV6-1 and TRBJ1-2; D is unclear. There are 14 residues in the CDR3. Trimming shortened V by 2 bases and J by 4 bases, and 11 bases separated the two germline ends. CDR1 and CDR2 from the germline V gene are MNHNS and SASEGT.

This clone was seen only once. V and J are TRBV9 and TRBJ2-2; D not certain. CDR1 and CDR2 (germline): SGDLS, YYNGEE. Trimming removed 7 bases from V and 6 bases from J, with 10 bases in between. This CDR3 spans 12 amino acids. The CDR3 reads CASGPWSGELFF. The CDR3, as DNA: TGTGCCAGCGGTCCTTGGTCCGGGGAGCTGTTTTTT.

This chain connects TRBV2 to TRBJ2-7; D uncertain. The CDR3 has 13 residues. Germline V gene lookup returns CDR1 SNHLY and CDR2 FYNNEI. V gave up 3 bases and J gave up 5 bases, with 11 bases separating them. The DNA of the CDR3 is TGTGCCAGCAGTGATACAAGGCCCGACGAGCAGTACTTC. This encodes CASSDTRPDEQYF.

Written as DNA, the CDR3 is TGTGCCAGCAGCCCTCGACTAGCGGGACTTTCCAATGAGCAGTTCTTC. This translates into CASSPRLAGLSNEQFF. This rearrangement joins TRBV7-8 to TRBJ2-1; TRBD2 matches 11 bases. Trimming took 5 bases from V and 6 from J; bases not matched to a gene: 9. The germline CDR1 and CDR2 sequences are SGHVS and FQNEAQ. The CDR3 length is 16 residues. The variable domain in full, completed from reference TRBV7-8 and TRBJ2-1, reads GAGVSQSPRYKVAKRGQDVALRCDPISGHVSLFWYQQALGQGPEFLTYFQNEAQLDKSGLPSDRFFAERPEGSVSTLKIQRTQQEDSAVYLCASSPRLAGLSNEQFFGPGTRLTVL.

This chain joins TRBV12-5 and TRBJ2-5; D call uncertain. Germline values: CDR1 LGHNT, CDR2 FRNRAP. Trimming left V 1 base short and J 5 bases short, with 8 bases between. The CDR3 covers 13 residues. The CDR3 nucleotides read TGTGCTAGTGGTTTGGGGGGTGGGGAGACCCAGTACTTC. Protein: CASGLGGGETQYF.

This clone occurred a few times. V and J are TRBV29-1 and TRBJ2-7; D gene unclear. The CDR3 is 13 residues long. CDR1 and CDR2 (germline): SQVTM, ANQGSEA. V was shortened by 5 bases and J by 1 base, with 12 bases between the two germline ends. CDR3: CSVLHLTSYEQYF. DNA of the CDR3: TGCAGCGTTCTGCACTTGACATCCTACGAGCAGTACTTC.

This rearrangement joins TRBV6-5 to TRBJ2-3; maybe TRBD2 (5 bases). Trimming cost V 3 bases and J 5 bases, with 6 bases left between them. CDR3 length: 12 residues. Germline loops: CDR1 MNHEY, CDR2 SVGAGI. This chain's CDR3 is CASSYGLDTQYF. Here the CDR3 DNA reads TGTGCCAGCAGTTATGGACTAGATACGCAGTATTTT.